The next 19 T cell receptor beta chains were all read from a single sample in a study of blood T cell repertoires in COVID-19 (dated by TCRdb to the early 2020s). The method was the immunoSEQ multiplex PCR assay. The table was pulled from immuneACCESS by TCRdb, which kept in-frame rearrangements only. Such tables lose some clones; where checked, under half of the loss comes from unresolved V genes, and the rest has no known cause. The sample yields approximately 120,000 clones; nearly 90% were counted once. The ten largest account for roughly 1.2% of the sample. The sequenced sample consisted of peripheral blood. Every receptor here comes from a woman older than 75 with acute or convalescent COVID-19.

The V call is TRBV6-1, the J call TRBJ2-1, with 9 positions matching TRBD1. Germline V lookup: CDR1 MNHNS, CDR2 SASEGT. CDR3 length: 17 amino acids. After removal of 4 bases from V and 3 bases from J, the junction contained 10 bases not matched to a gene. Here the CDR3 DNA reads TGTGCCAGCAGTGCCTCCCTACCGGGACAGGGCTACAATGAGCAGTTCTTC. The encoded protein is CASSASLPGQGYNEQFF.

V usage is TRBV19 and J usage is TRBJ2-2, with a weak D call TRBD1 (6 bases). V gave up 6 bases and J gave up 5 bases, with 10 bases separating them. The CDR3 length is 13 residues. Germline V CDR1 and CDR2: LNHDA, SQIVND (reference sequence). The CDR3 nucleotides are TGTGCCAGTAGGTTTAGGGGGACCGGGGAGCTGTTTTTT. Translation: CASRFRGTGELFF.

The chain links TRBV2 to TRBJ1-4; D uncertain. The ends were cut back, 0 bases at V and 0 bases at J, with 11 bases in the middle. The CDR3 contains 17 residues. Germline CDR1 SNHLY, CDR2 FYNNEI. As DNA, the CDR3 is TGTGCCAGCAGTGAAGCGCTGGGCACCGCAACTAATGAAAAACTGTTTTTT. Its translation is CASSEALGTATNEKLFF.

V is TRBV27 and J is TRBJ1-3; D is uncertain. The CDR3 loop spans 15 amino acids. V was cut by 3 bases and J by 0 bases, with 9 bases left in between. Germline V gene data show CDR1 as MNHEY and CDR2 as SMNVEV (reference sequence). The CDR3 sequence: CASSFSRSSGNTIYF. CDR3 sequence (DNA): TGTGCCAGCAGTTTTAGCCGGAGCTCTGGAAACACCATATATTTT.

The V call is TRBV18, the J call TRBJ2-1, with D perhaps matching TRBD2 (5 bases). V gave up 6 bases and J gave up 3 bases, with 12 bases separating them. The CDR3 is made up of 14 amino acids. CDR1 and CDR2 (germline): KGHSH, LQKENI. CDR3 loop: CASSGEGDYNEQFF. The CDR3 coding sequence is TGTGCCAGCTCGGGAGAAGGTGACTACAATGAGCAGTTCTTC.

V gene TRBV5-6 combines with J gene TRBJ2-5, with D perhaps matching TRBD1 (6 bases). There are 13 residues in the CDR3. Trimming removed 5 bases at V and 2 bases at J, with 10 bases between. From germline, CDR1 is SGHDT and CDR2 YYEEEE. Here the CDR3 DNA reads TGTGCCAGCAGGAGGGACACACAAGAGACCCAGTACTTC. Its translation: CASRRDTQETQYF.

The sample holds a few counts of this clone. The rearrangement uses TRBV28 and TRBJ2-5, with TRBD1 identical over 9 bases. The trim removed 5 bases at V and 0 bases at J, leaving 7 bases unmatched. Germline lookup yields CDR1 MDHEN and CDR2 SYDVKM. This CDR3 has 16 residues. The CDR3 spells CASSPHRGLNQETQYF. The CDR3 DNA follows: TGTGCCAGCAGTCCACACAGGGGGCTTAACCAAGAGACCCAGTACTTC.

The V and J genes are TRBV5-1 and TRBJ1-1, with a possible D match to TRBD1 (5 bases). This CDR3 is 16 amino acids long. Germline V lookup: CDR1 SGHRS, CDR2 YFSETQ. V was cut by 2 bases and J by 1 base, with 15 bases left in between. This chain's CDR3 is CASSFRQRTSNTEAFF. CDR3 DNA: TGCGCCAGCAGCTTTCGACAGCGCACTTCGAACACTGAAGCTTTCTTT.

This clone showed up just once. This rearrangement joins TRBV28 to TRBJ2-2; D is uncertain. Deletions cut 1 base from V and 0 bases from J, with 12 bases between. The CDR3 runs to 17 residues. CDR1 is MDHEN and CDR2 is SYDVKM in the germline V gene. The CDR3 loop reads CASSLYLVGSNTGELFF. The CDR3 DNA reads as TGTGCCAGCAGTTTATACCTCGTGGGCTCGAACACCGGGGAGCTGTTTTTT.

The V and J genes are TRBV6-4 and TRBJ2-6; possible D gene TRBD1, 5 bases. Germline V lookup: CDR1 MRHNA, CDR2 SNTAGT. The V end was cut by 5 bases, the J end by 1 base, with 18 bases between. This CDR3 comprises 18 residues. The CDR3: CASSPLPVQGSGANVLTF. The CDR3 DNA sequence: TGTGCCAGCAGTCCCCTGCCCGTTCAGGGATCTGGGGCCAACGTCCTGACTTTC.

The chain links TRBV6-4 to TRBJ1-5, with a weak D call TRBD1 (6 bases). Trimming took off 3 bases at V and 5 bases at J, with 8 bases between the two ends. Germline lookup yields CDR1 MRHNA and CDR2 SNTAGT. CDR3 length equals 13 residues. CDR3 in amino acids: CASSEGAHQPQHF. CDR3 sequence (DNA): TGTGCCAGCAGTGAGGGGGCGCATCAGCCCCAGCATTTT.

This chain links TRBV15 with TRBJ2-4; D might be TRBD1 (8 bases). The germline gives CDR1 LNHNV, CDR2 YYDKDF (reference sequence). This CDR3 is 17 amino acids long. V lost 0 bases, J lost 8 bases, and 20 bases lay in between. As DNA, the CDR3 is TGTGCCACCAGCAGAGATGGCACAGGGGGACGGGGGGACATTCAGTACTTC. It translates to CATSRDGTGGRGDIQYF. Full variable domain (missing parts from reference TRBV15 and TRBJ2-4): DAMVIQNPRYQVTQFGKPVTLSCSQTLNHNVMYWYQQKSSQAPKLLFHYYDKDFNNEADTPDNFQSRRPNTSFCFLDIRSPGLGDTAMYLCATSRDGTGGRGDIQYFGAGTRLSVL.

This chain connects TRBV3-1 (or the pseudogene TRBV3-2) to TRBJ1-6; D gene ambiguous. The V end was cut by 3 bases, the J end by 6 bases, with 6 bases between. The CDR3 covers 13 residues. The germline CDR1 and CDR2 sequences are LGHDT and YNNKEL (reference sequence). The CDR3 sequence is CASSQELNSPLHF. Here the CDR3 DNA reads TGTGCCAGCAGCCAGGAGCTTAATTCACCCCTCCACTTT.

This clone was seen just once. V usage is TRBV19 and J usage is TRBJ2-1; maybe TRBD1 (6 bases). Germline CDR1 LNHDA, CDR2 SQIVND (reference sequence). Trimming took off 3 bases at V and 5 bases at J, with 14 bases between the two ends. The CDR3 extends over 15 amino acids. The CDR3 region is CASSMKQGGDNEQFF. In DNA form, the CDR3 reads TGTGCCAGTAGTATGAAACAGGGCGGCGACAATGAGCAGTTCTTC.

The CDR3 sequence is CASSLYQGPYEQYF. The CDR3, as DNA: TGCGCCAGCAGCTTGTATCAGGGCCCCTACGAGCAGTACTTC. The rearrangement links TRBV5-1 to TRBJ2-7, with D maybe TRBD1 (5 bases). Per the germline V gene, CDR1 is SGHRS and CDR2 is YFSETQ. This CDR3 contains 14 residues. With 1 base removed from V and 2 bases from J, the gap between germline ends came to 10 bases. Based on the CDR3 plus reference TRBV5-1 and TRBJ2-7, the full variable domain is KAGVTQTPRYLIKTRGQQVTLSCSPISGHRSVSWYQQTPGQGLQFLFEYFSETQRNKGNFPGRFSGRQFSNSRSEMNVSTLELGDSALYLCASSLYQGPYEQYFGPGTRLTVT.

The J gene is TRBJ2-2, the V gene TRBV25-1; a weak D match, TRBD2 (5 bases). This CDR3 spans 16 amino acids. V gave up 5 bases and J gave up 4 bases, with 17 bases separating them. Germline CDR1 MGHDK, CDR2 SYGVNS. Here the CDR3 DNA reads TGTGCCAGCAGTCCCCCCAGAAGCGGAGGCACCGGGGAGCTGTTTTTT. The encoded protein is CASSPPRSGGTGELFF.

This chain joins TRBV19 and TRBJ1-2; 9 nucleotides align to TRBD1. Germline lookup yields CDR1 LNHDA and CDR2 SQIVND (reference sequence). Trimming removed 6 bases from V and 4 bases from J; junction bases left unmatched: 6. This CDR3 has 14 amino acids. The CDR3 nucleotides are TGTGCCAGTAGGAGGGGGACAGGGACCTATGGCTACACCTTC. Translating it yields CASRRGTGTYGYTF.

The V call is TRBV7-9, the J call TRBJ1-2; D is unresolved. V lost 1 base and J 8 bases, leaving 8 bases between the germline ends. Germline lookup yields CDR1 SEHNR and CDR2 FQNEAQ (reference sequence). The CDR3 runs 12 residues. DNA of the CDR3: TGTGCCAGCAGCTTAGACCACAACGGCTACACCTTC. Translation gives CASSLDHNGYTF. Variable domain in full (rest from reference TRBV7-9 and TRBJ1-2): DTGVSQNPRHKITKRGQNVTFRCDPISEHNRLYWYRQTLGQGPEFLTYFQNEAQLEKSRLLSDRFSAERPKGSFSTLEIQRTEQGDSAMYLCASSLDHNGYTFGSGTRLTVV.

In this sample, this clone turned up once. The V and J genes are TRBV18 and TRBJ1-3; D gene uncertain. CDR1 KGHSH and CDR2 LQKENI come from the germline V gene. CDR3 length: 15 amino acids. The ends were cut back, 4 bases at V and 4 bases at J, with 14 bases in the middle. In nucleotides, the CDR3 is TGTGCCAGCTCACGCCGGGTCGTGGCGGGAAACACCATATATTTT. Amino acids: CASSRRVVAGNTIYF.